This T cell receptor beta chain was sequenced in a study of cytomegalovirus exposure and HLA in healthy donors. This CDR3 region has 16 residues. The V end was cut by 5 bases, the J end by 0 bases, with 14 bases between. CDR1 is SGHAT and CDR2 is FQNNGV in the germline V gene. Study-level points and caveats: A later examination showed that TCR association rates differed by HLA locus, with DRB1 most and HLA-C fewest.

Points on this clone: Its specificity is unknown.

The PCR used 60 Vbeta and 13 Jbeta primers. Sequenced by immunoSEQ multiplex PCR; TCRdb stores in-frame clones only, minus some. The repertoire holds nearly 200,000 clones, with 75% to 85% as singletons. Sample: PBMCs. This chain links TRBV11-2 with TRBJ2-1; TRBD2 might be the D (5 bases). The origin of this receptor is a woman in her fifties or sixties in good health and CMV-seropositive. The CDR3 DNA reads TGTGCCAGCAGCACTAGGACCCCGAGCTCCTACAATGAGCAGTTCTTC. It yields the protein CASSTRTPSSYNEQFF. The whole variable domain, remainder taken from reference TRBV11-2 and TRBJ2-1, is EAGVAQSPRYKIIEKRQSVAFWCNPISGHATLYWYQQILGQGPKLLIQFQNNGVVDDSQLPKDRFSAERLKGVDSTLKIQPAKLEDSAVYLCASSTRTPSSYNEQFFGPGTRLTVL.